This is a list of T cell receptor beta chains from one sample in a study of response to subunit inactivated influenza vaccine. From the RT-PCR reads, TCRdb called clonotypes with MiXCR, one entry per CDR3 protein. The profile shows more than 400,000 distinct CDR3 sequences, approximately 6.9% of them singletons. This material consisted of PBMCs from blood, taken approximately 25 months after vaccination. These receptors all stem from a man between 50 and 75 years old who received an inactivated influenza vaccine. The CDR3 runs from the conserved cysteine through the conserved F or W. A D gene is named only where the DNA matches it firmly. Clone size is not always given. Where it is, it says once, few, many or a class for expanded clones.

>-|TRBD1|TRBJ1-2|TRBV7-2
CASSRTGTTNYGYTF
TGTGCCAGCAGCCGGACAGGAACTACTAACTATGGCTACACCTTC
>few|TRBD2|TRBJ2-7|TRBV9
CASSAGTSGIYEQYF
TGTGCCAGCAGCGCTGGGACTAGCGGGATTTACGAGCAGTACTTC
>many|TRBD2|TRBJ2-1|TRBV4-1
CASSQEGLAGVTYNEQFF
TGCGCCAGCAGCCAAGAAGGGTTAGCGGGCGTAACCTACAATGAGCAGTTCTTC
>few|-|TRBJ2-4|TRBV6-2/TRBV6-3
CASSPLAAQAKNIQYF
TGTGCCAGCAGTCCTTTAGCGGCACAGGCCAAAAACATTCAGTACTTC
>-|-|TRBJ2-4|TRBV28
CASSSGIAKDIQYF
TGTGCCAGCAGTTCCGGCATAGCCAAAGACATTCAGTACTTC
>-|-|TRBJ2-3|TRBV6-1
CASSQRDLPTDTQYF
TGTGCCAGCAGCCAGAGGGATCTTCCCACAGATACGCAGTATTTT
>few|TRBD1|TRBJ2-7|TRBV19
CASSMGTGVYEQYF
TGTGCCAGTAGTATGGGGACAGGGGTCTACGAGCAGTACTTC
>many|-|TRBJ1-1|TRBV2
CASSPDWVPRAFF
TGTGCCAGCAGTCCTGACTGGGTGCCGCGAGCTTTCTTT
>-|-|TRBJ2-7|TRBV5-6
CASSLGDGGEQYF
TGTGCCAGCAGCTTGGGGGACGGCGGCGAGCAGTACTTC
>many|-|TRBJ2-3|TRBV29-1
CSVGTDTQYF
TGCAGCGTTGGAACAGATACGCAGTATTTT
>few|-|TRBJ1-4|TRBV12-3/TRBV12-4
CASGPARGGGEKLFF
TGTGCCAGCGGTCCTGCAAGGGGTGGAGGTGAAAAACTGTTTTTT
>many|-|TRBJ1-3|TRBV5-1
CASSVGPTGNTIYF
TGCGCCAGCAGTGTCGGACCCACTGGAAACACCATATATTTT
>once|TRBD1|TRBJ1-1|TRBV18
CASSSLQGATTEAFF
TGTGCCAGCTCATCATTACAGGGGGCGACCACTGAAGCTTTCTTT
>few|TRBD2|TRBJ2-7|TRBV3-1
CASSQALLAGHEQYF
TGTGCCAGCAGCCAAGCTTTACTAGCGGGCCACGAGCAGTACTTC
>few|-|TRBJ1-4|TRBV7-2
CASSLYVNEKLFF
TGTGCCAGCAGCTTATACGTTAATGAAAAACTGTTTTTT
>few|-|TRBJ2-4|TRBV20-1
CSASRQKNIQYF
TGCAGTGCTAGCAGACAGAAAAACATTCAGTACTTC
>few|-|TRBJ2-7|TRBV5-6
CASSSTGTPYEQYF
TGTGCCAGCAGCTCGACTGGGACCCCCTACGAGCAGTACTTC
>-|-|TRBJ2-3|TRBV10-3
CAISEPDRHTDTQYF
TGTGCCATCAGTGAGCCCGACAGACACACAGATACGCAGTATTTT
>few|TRBD2|TRBJ2-3|TRBV4-1
CASSHPRGLRTSGRSDTQYF
TGCGCCAGCAGCCATCCGAGAGGGTTGAGGACTAGCGGGAGGTCTGATACGCAGTATTTT
>few|TRBD2|TRBJ2-1|TRBV20-1
CSANALAGGPFFEQFF
TGCAGTGCTAACGCACTAGCGGGAGGGCCTTTTTTTGAGCAGTTCTTC
>-|-|TRBJ1-2|TRBV27
CASRVGGADNYGYTF
TGTGCCAGCAGGGTTGGGGGGGCAGATAACTATGGCTACACCTTC
>-|-|TRBJ1-6|TRBV6-4
CASSDSNCNGYLNSPLHF
TGTGCCAGCAGTGACTCGAATTGTAACGGCTACTTGAATTCACCCCTCCACTTT
>-|TRBD2|TRBJ2-7|TRBV3-1
CASSRTSPIEQYF
TGTGCCAGCAGCAGGACTAGCCCCATCGAGCAGTACTTC
>many|TRBD2|TRBJ2-1|TRBV27
CASSLRAGAYNEQFF
TGTGCCAGCAGTTTACGGGCGGGAGCCTACAATGAGCAGTTCTTC
>few|TRBD1|TRBJ1-2|TRBV3-1
CASSPVDRPNYGYTF
TGTGCCAGCAGCCCCGTGGACAGGCCTAACTATGGCTACACCTTC
>-|TRBD1|TRBJ2-6|TRBV28
CASSLVGQVPSGANVLTF
TGTGCCAGCAGTTTGGTGGGACAGGTACCCTCTGGGGCCAACGTCCTGACTTTC
>-|-|TRBJ2-5|TRBV4-3
CASSQDVIEGTQETQYF
TGCGCCAGCAGCCAAGATGTGATTGAGGGCACCCAAGAGACCCAGTACTTC